This T cell receptor (beta chain) was retrieved from a study of T cell repertoires in cytomegalovirus infection. Across the study: It can be stated that public TCR beta signatures indicated CMV infection as well as a matching HLA type. Study conclusions and caveats: Clonotypes of TCR beta that were HLA-C-restricted and CMV-specific dominated the ex vivo response.

This CDR3 has 14 residues. V lost 7 bases and J 6 bases, leaving 15 bases between the germline ends. CDR1 and CDR2 from the germline V gene are SGHNT and YENEEA. This clonotype was seen more than once but under ten times. Its specificity is unknown. TCRdb used MiXCR to reprocess the reads, holding one entry per CDR3 protein. The sample shows some 120,000 distinct CDR3 sequences, around 32% of them seen only once. The receptor's source is a human donor in good health (CMV status not recorded). Some clones in this sample may be carry-over from other donors' samples. The chain uses TRBV11-3 and TRBJ2-2; D call uncertain. Sequenced here: CD8+ T cells from cultured PBMCs, sampled from culture after CMV antigen stimulation. CDR3: CASTMGYGSGELFF. The CDR3 bases are TGTGCCAGCACCATGGGTTACGGGTCCGGGGAGCTGTTTTTT.